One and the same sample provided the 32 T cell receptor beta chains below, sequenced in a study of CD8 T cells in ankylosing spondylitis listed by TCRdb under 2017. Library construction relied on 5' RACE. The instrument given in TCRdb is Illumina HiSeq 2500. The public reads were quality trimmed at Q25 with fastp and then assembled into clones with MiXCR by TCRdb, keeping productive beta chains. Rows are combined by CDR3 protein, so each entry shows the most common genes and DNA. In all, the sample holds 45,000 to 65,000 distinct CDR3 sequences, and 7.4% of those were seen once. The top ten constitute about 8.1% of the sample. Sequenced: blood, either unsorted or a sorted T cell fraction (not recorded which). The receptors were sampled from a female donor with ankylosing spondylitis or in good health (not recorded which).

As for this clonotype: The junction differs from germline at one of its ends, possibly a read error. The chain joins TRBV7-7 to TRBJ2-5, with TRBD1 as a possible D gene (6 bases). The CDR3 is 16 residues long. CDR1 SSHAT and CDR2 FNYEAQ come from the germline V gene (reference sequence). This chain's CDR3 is CVSSLGTQAYQEAQYF. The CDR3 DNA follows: TGTGTTAGCAGCTTAGGGACACAGGCCTACCAAGAGGCCCAGTACTTC.

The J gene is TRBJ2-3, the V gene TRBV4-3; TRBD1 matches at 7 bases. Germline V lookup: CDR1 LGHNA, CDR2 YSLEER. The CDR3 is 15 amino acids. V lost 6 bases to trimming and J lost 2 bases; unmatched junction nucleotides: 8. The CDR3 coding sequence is TGCGCCAGCAGTCAGGCCCAGGGGGACACAGATACGCAGTATTTT. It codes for CASSQAQGDTDTQYF.

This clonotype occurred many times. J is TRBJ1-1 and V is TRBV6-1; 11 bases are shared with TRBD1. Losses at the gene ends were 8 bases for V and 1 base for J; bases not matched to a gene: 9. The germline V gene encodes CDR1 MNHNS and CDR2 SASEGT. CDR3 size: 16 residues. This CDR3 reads CASQLGQGARNTEAFF. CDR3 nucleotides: TGTGCCAGCCAATTAGGACAGGGGGCGCGGAACACTGAAGCTTTCTTT.

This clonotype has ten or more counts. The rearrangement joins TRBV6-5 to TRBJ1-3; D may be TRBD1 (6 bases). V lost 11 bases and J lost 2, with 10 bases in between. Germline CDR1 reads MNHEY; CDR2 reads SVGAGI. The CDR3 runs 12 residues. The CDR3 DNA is TGTGCCCCAGGGGTCCCTGGAAACACCATATATTTT. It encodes CAPGVPGNTIYF.

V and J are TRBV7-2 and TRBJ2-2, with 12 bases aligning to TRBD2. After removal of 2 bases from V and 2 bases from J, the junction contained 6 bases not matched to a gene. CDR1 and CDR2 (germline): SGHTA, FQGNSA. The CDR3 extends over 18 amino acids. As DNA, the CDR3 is TGTGCCAGCAGCTTAACGACTAGCGGGGGCTTAAACACCGGGGAGCTGTTTTTT. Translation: CASSLTTSGGLNTGELFF.

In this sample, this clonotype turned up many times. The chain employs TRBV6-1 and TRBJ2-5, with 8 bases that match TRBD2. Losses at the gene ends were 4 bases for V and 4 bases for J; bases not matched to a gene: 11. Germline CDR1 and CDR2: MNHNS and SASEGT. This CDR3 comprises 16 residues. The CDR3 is CASSVREGPTGETQYF. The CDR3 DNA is TGTGCCAGCAGTGTCCGGGAGGGGCCCACGGGAGAGACCCAGTACTTC.

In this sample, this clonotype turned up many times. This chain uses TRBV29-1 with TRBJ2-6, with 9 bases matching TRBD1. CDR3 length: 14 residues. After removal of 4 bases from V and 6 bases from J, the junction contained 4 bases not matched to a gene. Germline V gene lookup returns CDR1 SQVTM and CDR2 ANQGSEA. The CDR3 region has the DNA TGCAGCGTTGGGGGGACAGGGAAGGCCAACGTCCTGACTTTC. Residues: CSVGGTGKANVLTF.

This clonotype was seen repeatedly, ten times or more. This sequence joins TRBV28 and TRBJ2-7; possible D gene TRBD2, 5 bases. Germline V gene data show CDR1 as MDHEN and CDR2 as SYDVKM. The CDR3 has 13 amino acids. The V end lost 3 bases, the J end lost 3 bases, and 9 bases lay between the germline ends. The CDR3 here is CASSFHRGYEQYV. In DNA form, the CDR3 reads TGTGCCAGCAGTTTTCATCGGGGCTACGAGCAGTACGTC.

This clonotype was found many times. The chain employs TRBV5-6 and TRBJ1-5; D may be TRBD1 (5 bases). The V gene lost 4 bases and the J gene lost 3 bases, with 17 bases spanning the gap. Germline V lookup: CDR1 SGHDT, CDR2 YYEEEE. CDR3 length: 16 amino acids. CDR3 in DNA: TGTGCCAGCAGCCTAGGTGGTGGGGGATTCAATCAGCCCCAGCATTTT. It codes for CASSLGGGGFNQPQHF.

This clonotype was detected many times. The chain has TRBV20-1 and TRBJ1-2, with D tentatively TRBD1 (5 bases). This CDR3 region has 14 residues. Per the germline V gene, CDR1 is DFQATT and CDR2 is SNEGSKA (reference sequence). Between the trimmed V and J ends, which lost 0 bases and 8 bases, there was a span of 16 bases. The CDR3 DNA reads TGCAGTGCTAGAGATCCCTCGGGGGGTGGGGGCTACACCTTC. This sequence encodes CSARDPSGGGGYTF.

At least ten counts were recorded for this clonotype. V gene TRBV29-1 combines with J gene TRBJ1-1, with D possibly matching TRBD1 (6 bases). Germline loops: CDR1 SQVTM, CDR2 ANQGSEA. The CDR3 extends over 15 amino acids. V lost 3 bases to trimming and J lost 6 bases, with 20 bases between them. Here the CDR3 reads CSVDSGPGGPSEAFF. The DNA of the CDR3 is TGCAGCGTTGATTCCGGCCCCGGGGGCCCGTCTGAAGCTTTCTTT.

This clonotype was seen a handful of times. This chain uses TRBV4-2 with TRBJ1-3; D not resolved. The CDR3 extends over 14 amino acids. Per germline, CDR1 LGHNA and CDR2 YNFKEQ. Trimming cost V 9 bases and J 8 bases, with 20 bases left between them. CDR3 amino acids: CARGRGLLRDTIYF. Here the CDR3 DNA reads TGTGCCAGGGGCCGCGGGCTTTTGCGTGACACCATATATTTT.

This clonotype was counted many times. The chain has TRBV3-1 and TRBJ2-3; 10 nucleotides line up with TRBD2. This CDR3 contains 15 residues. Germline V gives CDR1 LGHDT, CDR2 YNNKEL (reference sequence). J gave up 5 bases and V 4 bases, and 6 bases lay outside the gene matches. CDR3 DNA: TGTGCCAGCAGCCGCGCTAGCGGGGGTGGAGATACGCAGTATTTT. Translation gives CASSRASGGGDTQYF.

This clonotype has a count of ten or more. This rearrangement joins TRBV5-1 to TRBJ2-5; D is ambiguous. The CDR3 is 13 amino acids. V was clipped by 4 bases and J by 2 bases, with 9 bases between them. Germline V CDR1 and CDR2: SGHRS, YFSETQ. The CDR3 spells CASSASPQETQYF. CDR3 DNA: TGCGCCAGCAGCGCCTCACCGCAAGAGACCCAGTACTTC.

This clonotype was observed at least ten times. CDR3 sequence reads: CASSQRGGGNTIYF. CDR3 nucleotide sequence: TGTGCCAGCAGCCAGCGAGGTGGTGGAAACACCATATATTTT. The V call is TRBV3-1, the J call TRBJ1-3; the D is unclear. Trimming took 3 bases from V and 3 from J, leaving 9 bases between them. The CDR3 contains 14 residues. Per germline, CDR1 LGHDT and CDR2 YNNKEL (reference sequence).

The CDR3 sequence: CASSLVTGRDRELFF. The CDR3 DNA follows: TGTGCCAGCAGCTTAGTGACAGGGAGAGACCGGGAGCTGTTTTTT. The chain employs TRBV7-9 and TRBJ2-2; 7 bases are shared with TRBD1. Trimming removed 1 base from V and 9 bases from J; junction bases left unmatched: 8. Germline CDR1 SEHNR, CDR2 FQNEAQ (reference sequence). This CDR3 has 15 residues.

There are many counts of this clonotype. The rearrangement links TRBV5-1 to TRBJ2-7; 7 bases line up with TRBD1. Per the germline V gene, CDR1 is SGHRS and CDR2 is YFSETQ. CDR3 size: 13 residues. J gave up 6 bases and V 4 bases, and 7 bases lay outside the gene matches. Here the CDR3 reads CASSTDREGEQYV. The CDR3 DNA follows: TGCGCCAGCAGCACCGACAGGGAAGGCGAGCAGTACGTC.

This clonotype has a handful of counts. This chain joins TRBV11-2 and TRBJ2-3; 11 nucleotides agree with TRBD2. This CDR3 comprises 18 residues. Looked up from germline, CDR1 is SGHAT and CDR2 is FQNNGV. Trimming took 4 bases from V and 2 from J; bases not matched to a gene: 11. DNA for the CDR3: TGTGCCAGCAGCTCGGGAAATCTAGCGGGGGGCCCCACAGATACGCAGTATTTT. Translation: CASSSGNLAGGPTDTQYF.

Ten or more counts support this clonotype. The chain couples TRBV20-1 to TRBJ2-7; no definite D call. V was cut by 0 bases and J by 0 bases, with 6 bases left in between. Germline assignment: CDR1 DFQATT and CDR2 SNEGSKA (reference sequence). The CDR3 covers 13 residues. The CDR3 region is CSARDPRSYEQYV. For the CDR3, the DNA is TGCAGTGCTAGAGACCCACGCTCCTACGAGCAGTACGTC.

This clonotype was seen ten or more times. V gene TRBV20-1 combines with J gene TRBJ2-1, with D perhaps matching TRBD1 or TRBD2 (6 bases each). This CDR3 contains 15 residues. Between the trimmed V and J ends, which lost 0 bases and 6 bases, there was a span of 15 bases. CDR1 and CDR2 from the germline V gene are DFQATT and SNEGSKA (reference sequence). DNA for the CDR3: TGCAGTGCTAGAGATAGGAGGGGGGCGGGCAATGAGCAGTTCTTC. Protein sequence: CSARDRRGAGNEQFF.

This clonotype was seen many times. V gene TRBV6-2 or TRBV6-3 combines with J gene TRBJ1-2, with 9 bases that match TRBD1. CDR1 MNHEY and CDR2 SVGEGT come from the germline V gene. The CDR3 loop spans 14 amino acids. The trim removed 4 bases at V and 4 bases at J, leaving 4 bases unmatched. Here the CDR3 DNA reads TGTGCCAGCAGTTCCGGGACAGGGACCTATGGCTACACCTTC. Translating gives CASSSGTGTYGYTF.

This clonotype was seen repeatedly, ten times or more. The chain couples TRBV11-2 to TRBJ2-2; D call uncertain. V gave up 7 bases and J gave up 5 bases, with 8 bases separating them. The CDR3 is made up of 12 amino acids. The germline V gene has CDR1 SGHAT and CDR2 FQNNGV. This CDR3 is CASTHPTGELFF. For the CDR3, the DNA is TGTGCCAGCACCCACCCGACCGGGGAGCTGTTTTTT.

The CDR3 loop is CASSLGTGSFDEQFF. The CDR3 region has the DNA TGTGCCAGCAGCTTAGGGACAGGGTCTTTCGATGAGCAGTTCTTC. J is TRBJ2-1 and V is TRBV7-2, with 8 bases fitting TRBD1. V shed 1 base and J 8 bases; nucleotides not matched to a gene: 7. The CDR3 contains 15 residues. Germline assignment: CDR1 SGHTA and CDR2 FQGNSA.

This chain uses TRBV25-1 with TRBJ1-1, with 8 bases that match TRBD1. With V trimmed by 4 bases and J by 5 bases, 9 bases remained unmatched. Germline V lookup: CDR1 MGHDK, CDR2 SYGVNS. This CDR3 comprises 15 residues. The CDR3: CASSGLRGLRTEAFF. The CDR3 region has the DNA TGTGCCAGCAGTGGTCTCAGGGGGCTGAGGACTGAAGCTTTCTTT.

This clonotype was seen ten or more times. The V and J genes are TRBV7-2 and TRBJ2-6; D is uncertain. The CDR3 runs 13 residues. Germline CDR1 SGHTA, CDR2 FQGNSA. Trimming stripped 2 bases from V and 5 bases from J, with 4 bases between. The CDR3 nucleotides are TGTGCCAGCAGCTTACGGTGGGCCAACGTCCTGACTTTC. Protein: CASSLRWANVLTF.

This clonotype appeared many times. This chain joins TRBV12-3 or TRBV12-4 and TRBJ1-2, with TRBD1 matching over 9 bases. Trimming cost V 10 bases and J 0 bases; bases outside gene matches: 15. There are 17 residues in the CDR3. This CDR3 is CATLRGQGGFANYGYTF. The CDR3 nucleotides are TGTGCCACTCTCAGGGGACAGGGAGGGTTTGCTAACTATGGCTACACCTTC.

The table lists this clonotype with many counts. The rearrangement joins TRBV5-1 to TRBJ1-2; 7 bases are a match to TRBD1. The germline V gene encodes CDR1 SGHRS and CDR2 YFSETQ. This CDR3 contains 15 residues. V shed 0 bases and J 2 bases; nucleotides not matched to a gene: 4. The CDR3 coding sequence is TGCGCCAGCAGCTTGGCCGGAGGGGGCAACTATGGCTACACCTTC. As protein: CASSLAGGGNYGYTF.

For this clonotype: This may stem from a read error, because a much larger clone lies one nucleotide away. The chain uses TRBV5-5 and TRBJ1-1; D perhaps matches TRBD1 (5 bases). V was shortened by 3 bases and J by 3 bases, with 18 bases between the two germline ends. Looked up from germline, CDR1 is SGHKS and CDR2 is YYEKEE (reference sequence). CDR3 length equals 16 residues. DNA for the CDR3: TGTGCCAGCAGCTCGCATGTCACGCAGGGCGACACTGAAGCTTTCTTT. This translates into CASSSHVTQGDTEAFF. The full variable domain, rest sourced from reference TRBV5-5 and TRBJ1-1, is DAGVTQSPTHLIKTRGQQVTLRCSPISGHKSVSWYQQVLGQGPQFIFQYYEKEERGRGNFPDRFSARQFPNYSSELNVNALLLGDSALYLCASSSHVTQGDTEAFFGQGTRLTVV.

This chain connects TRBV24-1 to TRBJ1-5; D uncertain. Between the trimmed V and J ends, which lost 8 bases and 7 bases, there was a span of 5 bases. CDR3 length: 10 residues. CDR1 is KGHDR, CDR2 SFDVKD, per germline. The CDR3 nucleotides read TGTGCCACCACGGAACAGCCCCAGCATTTT. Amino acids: CATTEQPQHF.

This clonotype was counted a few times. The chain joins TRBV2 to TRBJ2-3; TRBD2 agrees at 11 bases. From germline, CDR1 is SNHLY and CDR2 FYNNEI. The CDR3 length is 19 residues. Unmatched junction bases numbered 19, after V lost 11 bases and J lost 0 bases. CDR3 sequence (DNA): TGTGCCTTCTGTTTGCCCCGACTAGCGGGGACCCTTAGCACAGATACGCAGTATTTT. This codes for CAFCLPRLAGTLSTDTQYF. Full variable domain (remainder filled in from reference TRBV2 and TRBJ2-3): EPEVTQTPSHQVTQMGQEVILRCVPISNHLYFYWYRQILGQKVEFLVSFYNNEISEKSEIFDDQFSVERPDGSNFTLKIRSTKLEDSAMYFCAFCLPRLAGTLSTDTQYFGPGTRLTVL.

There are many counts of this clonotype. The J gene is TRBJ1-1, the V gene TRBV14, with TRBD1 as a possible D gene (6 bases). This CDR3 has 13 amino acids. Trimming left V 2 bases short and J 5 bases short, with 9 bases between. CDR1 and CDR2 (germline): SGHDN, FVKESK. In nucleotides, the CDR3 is TGTGCCAGCAGCCAACAGGGGCGAACTGAAGCTTTCTTT. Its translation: CASSQQGRTEAFF.

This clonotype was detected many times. In DNA form, the CDR3 reads TGTGCCAGCAGTTTCGGGGGGGACAGGTCTGGAAACACCATATATTTT. Protein: CASSFGGDRSGNTIYF. The chain is built from TRBV6-5 and TRBJ1-3, with TRBD1 identical over 8 bases. J was trimmed by 1 base and V by 4 bases; bases with no gene match: 6. This CDR3 comprises 16 residues. Germline values: CDR1 MNHEY, CDR2 SVGAGI.